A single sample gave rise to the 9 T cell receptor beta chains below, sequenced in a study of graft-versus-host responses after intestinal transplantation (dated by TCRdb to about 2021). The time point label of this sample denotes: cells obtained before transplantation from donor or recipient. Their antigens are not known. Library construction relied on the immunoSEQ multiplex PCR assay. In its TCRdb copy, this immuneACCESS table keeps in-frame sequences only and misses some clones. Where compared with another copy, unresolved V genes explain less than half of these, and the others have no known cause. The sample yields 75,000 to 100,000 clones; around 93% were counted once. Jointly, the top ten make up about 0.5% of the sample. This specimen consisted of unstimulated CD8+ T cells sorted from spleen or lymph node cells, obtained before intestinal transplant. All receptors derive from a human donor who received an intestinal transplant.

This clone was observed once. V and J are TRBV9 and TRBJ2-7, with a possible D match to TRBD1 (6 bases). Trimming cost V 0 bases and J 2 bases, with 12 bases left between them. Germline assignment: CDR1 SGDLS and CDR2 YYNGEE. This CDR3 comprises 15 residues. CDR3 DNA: TGTGCCAGCAGCGTAGGAGGGGGAGACACCTACGAGCAGTACTTC. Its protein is CASSVGGGDTYEQYF. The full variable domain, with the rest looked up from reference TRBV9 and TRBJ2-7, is DSGVTQTPKHLITATGQRVTLRCSPRSGDLSVYWYQQSLDQGLQFLIQYYNGEERAKGNILERFSAQQFPDLHSELNLSSLELGDSALYFCASSVGGGDTYEQYFGPGTRLTVT.

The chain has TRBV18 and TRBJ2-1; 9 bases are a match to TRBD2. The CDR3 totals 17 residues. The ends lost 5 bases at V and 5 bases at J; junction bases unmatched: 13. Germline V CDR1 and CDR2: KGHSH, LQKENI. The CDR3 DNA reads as TGTGCCAGCTCAAGTAGCGGGGGCCGATCTATGAACAATGAGCAGTTCTTC. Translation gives CASSSSGGRSMNNEQFF.

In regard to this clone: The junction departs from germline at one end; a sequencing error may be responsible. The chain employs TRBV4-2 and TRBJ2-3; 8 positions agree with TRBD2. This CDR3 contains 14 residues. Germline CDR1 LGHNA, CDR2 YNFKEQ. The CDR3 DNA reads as TGTGCCAGCAGCCAAGAGGTATCCGGGGGGGCCTCTGGTTTT. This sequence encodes CASSQEVSGGASGF.

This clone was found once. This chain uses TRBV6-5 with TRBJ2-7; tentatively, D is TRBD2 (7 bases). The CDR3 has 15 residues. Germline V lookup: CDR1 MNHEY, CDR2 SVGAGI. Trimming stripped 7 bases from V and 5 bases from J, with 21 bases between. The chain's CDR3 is CASNVLGGVGHEQYF. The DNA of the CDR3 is TGTGCCAGCAACGTCCTAGGGGGGGTAGGTCACGAGCAGTACTTC.

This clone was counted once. The DNA of the CDR3 is TGTGCCTGGAGTGTAAATTACTACGAGCAGTACTTC. This sequence encodes CAWSVNYYEQYF. The chain has TRBV30 and TRBJ2-7; D not resolved. The CDR3 runs to 12 residues. CDR1 is GTSNPN, CDR2 SVGIG, per germline (reference sequence). V lost 0 bases to trimming and J lost 3 bases, with 6 bases between them.

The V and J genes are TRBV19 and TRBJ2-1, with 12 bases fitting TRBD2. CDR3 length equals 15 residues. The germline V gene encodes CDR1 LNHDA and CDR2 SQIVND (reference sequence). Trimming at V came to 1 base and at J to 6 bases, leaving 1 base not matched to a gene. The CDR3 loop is CASSIASGRGNEQFF. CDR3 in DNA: TGTGCCAGTAGTATAGCTAGCGGGAGGGGCAATGAGCAGTTCTTC.

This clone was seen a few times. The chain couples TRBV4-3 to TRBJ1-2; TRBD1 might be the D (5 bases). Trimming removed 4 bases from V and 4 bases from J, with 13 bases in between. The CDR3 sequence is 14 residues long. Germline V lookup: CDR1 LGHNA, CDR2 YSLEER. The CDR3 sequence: CASSPTGGGYGYTF. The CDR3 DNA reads TGCGCCAGCAGCCCAACGGGGGGAGGCTATGGCTACACCTTC.

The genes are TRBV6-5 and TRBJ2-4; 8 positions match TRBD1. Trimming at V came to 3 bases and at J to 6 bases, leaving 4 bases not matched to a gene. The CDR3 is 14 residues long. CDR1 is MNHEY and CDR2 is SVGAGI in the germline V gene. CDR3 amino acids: CASSYQGAGNIQYF. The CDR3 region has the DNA TGTGCCAGCAGTTATCAGGGGGCCGGAAACATTCAGTACTTC.

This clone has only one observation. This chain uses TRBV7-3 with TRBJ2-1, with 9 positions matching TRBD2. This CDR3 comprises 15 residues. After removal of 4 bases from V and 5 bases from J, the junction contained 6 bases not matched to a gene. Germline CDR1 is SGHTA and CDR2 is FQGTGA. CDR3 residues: CASSWVAGAHNEQFF. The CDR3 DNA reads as TGTGCCAGCAGCTGGGTAGCGGGGGCACACAATGAGCAGTTCTTC.